Listed here are 14 T cell receptor beta chains from one sample, sequenced in a study of shared clonotypes between healthy human individuals. As defined, naive CD8 cells were CD45RO-negative and positively selected for CCR7, with terminally differentiated effector memory CD45RA+ cells excluded. Data came from immunoSEQ multiplex PCR; TCRdb stores just in-frame clones and leaves some out. The sample yields about 550,000 clones, just under 97% seen once. Sequencing was carried out using naive CD8+ T cells sorted from blood. These receptors came from a woman in her twenties or thirties in good health.

The chain recombines TRBV5-4 with TRBJ1-1; 8 bases align to TRBD1. Trimming removed 4 bases from V and 2 bases from J; junction bases left unmatched: 4. The CDR3 covers 14 residues. Germline V gives CDR1 SGHNT, CDR2 YYREEE (reference sequence). The CDR3 here is CASSITGGNTEAFF. In nucleotides, the CDR3 is TGTGCCAGCAGCATCACAGGGGGTAACACTGAAGCTTTCTTT. The whole variable domain, filled in from reference TRBV5-4 and TRBJ1-1, reads ETGVTQSPTHLIKTRGQQVTLRCSSQSGHNTVSWYQQALGQGPQFIFQYYREEENGRGNFPPRFSGLQFPNYSSELNVNALELDDSALYLCASSITGGNTEAFFGQGTRLTVV.

In the case of this clone: The same CDR3 arises from other DNA sequences in this sample as well. This chain uses TRBV6-5 with TRBJ1-4, with D maybe TRBD1 (6 bases). The CDR3 loop spans 15 amino acids. V was clipped by 0 bases and J by 5 bases, with 10 bases between them. CDR1 and CDR2 from the germline V gene are MNHEY and SVGAGI. CDR3 bases: TGTGCCAGCAGTTACTCGACAGGATTAAATGAAAAACTGTTTTTT. As protein: CASSYSTGLNEKLFF.

CDR3 in amino acids: CASSQDFGPRLTTDTQYF. The CDR3 DNA reads TGCGCCAGCAGCCAAGACTTCGGACCTCGCCTAACCACAGATACGCAGTATTTT. The chain is built from TRBV4-1 and TRBJ2-3; D unresolved. The CDR3 spans 18 residues. Trimming pared 0 bases from V and 2 bases from J, leaving 18 bases between. Germline CDR1 and CDR2: MGHRA and YSYEKL.

The rearrangement joins TRBV19 to TRBJ2-1; 7 bases match TRBD2. Germline V gene sequence: CDR1 LNHDA, CDR2 SQIVND (reference sequence). The CDR3 consists of 14 residues. Losses at the gene ends were 10 bases for V and 1 base for J; bases not matched to a gene: 7. The DNA for the CDR3 is TGTGCCACTATGGAGCGGGGATCCTACAATGAGCAGTTCTTC. Its translation: CATMERGSYNEQFF.

This clone appeared a single time. CDR3 sequence: CASSESSVVGGGELFF. CDR3 nucleotides: TGTGCCAGCAGTGAGTCTAGCGTGGTCGGAGGCGGGGAGCTGTTTTTT. The V gene is TRBV2, the J gene TRBJ2-2; possible D gene TRBD2, 6 bases. The CDR3 is made up of 16 amino acids. V was trimmed by 3 bases and J by 7 bases, leaving 18 bases between them. Germline V gene sequence: CDR1 SNHLY, CDR2 FYNNEI. The variable domain in full, completed from reference TRBV2 and TRBJ2-2, reads EPEVTQTPSHQVTQMGQEVILRCVPISNHLYFYWYRQILGQKVEFLVSFYNNEISEKSEIFDDQFSVERPDGSNFTLKIRSTKLEDSAMYFCASSESSVVGGGELFFGEGSRLTVL.

The V gene is TRBV27, the J gene TRBJ2-7; the match to TRBD2 covers 7 bases. The J segment lost 5 bases and the V segment lost 3 bases, leaving 7 bases of the junction unmatched. Germline V gives CDR1 MNHEY, CDR2 SMNVEV (reference sequence). The CDR3 totals 14 residues. The CDR3 protein is CASSLGGRVNEQYF. CDR3 coding DNA: TGTGCCAGCAGTTTGGGTGGGAGGGTTAACGAGCAGTACTTC.

The chain links TRBV19 to TRBJ1-1; possible D gene TRBD1, 5 bases. The CDR3 is made up of 13 amino acids. Germline-derived CDR1 and CDR2 are LNHDA and SQIVND (reference sequence). V lost 5 bases and J 10 bases, leaving 17 bases between the germline ends. The CDR3 DNA reads as TGTGCCAGTAGTCCTCAGGGTTGGTTTGGAGCTTTCTTT. It encodes CASSPQGWFGAFF.

In this sample, this clone turned up once. The rearrangement uses TRBV6-5 and TRBJ2-1, with no clear D. The CDR3 has 15 amino acids. Per the germline V gene, CDR1 is MNHEY and CDR2 is SVGAGI. V lost 2 bases to trimming and J lost 0 bases, with 8 bases between them. This CDR3 is CASSYLPRSYNEQFF. The CDR3 bases are TGTGCCAGCAGTTACCTGCCACGCTCCTACAATGAGCAGTTCTTC.

J is TRBJ1-1 and V is TRBV9; TRBD1 is a possible D gene (6 bases). The germline V gene encodes CDR1 SGDLS and CDR2 YYNGEE. The CDR3 is 11 amino acids. The V and J ends lost 7 bases and 7 bases respectively, with 11 bases between them. The CDR3 DNA reads TGTGCCAGCGGAAGGGGGAATGAAGCTTTCTTT. The encoded protein is CASGRGNEAFF. Full variable domain (missing parts from reference TRBV9 and TRBJ1-1): DSGVTQTPKHLITATGQRVTLRCSPRSGDLSVYWYQQSLDQGLQFLIQYYNGEERAKGNILERFSAQQFPDLHSELNLSSLELGDSALYFCASGRGNEAFFGQGTRLTVV.

In this sample, this clone turned up a few times. This sequence joins TRBV2 and TRBJ1-5; TRBD1 matches at 7 bases. V lost 7 bases, J lost 5 bases, and 5 bases stayed unmatched. CDR1 SNHLY and CDR2 FYNNEI come from the germline V gene. The CDR3 covers 13 residues. CDR3 DNA sequence: TGTGCCAGCAAGGACAGGCAAGATCAGCCCCAGCATTTT. As protein: CASKDRQDQPQHF.

The V and J genes are TRBV4-1 and TRBJ2-7; TRBD2 aligns across 13 bases. From germline, CDR1 is MGHRA and CDR2 YSYEKL. The length of the CDR3 is 16 residues. Trimming took 5 bases from V and 0 from J; bases not matched to a gene: 4. The CDR3 loop is CASSIGTSGASYEQYF. The DNA for the CDR3 is TGCGCCAGCAGCATTGGGACTAGCGGGGCCTCCTACGAGCAGTACTTC.

J is TRBJ2-3 and V is TRBV28; 7 bases align to TRBD1. Germline CDR1 is MDHEN and CDR2 is SYDVKM. This CDR3 is 18 amino acids long. Losses at the gene ends were 5 bases for V and 0 bases for J; bases not matched to a gene: 14. The CDR3 is CASSTNPTGASSTDTQYF. Written as DNA, the CDR3 is TGTGCCAGCAGTACAAACCCAACAGGGGCCTCTAGCACAGATACGCAGTATTTT.

The rearrangement links TRBV10-1 to TRBJ1-5; D remains unclear. This CDR3 has 14 residues. CDR1 is WNHNN and CDR2 is SYGVQD in the germline V gene (reference sequence). The V and J ends lost 5 bases and 5 bases respectively, with 13 bases between them. The CDR3, as DNA: TGCGCCAGCAGTCTCGCGGGAAAAGATCAGCCCCAGCATTTT. Translating it yields CASSLAGKDQPQHF.

This clone appeared once. The chain uses TRBV5-6 and TRBJ2-3, with D unresolved. Germline V CDR1 and CDR2: SGHDT, YYEEEE. This CDR3 comprises 14 residues. V was pared by 4 bases and J by 0 bases, with 9 bases between. The DNA of the CDR3 is TGTGCCAGCAGCGCTGCGGCAAGCACAGATACGCAGTATTTT. Its translation: CASSAAASTDTQYF.